This T cell receptor beta chain was found in a study of vaccination effects on CD4 cells after COVID-19. Study-wide context: After the second dose, samples were taken at median day 72.

With 4 bases clipped from V and 8 bases from J, the junction kept 11 bases outside the gene matches. Per germline, CDR1 LNHDA and CDR2 SQIVND (reference sequence). CDR3 length equals 16 residues. Viral peptide pools were used in the ViraFEST assay to expand antigen-specific CD4+ T cells, and sequencing came afterward. Following a 10-day culture, CD4+ T cells were purified. Of the BNT162b2 and mRNA-1273 vaccines, participants received two doses of one or the other. Researchers swapped half the medium for IL-2 medium on both days 3 and 7. This clone has only a few counts. The antigen remains unidentified. Using immunoSEQ multiplex PCR, the repertoire was profiled, and TCRdb retains in-frame clones only, with some absent. The sample includes approximately 70,000 clones, about 80% of them seen just once. The study's findings and limits: Few convalescent patients and no early post-infection timepoints were included in the study.

This sample comprised CD4+ T cells from PBMCs cultured with HCoV-OC43 spike peptides, obtained after COVID-19 vaccination. The subset was: HCoV-OC43 spike overlapping peptide pool stimulation. This chain joins TRBV19 and TRBJ1-6, with 7 bases aligning to TRBD1. This TCR was sampled from a human donor who received a COVID-19 vaccine. The CDR3 nucleotides read TGTGCCAGTAGTAGACGGAAGGACAGGAGGGATTCACCCCTCCACTTT. This translates into CASSRRKDRRDSPLHF.